This TCR beta chain appears in the sequencing data of a study of shared T cell receptors in the human thymus. Repertoires were generated with immunoSEQ multiplex PCR, while TCRdb's copy carries only in-frame clones and drops some. The sample records over 450,000 clones, approximately 80% being singletons. The length of the CDR3 is 16 residues. Trimming took off 0 bases at V and 1 base at J, with 11 bases between the two ends. Germline V gives CDR1 SGDLS, CDR2 YYNGEE. The data were also submitted as part of a second study, on human thymus T cells. From that study: Infants, healthy and Finnish, who were having corrective surgery for congenital heart defects served as donors. Resections obtained during corrective heart surgery supplied the thymus tissue.

The sequenced material came from thymocytes. This sequence was found in a boy younger than two with a congenital heart defect. The genes are TRBV9 and TRBJ2-1; possibly TRBD2 for D (6 bases). This CDR3 is CASSVGGTASYNEQFF. The CDR3 DNA follows: TGTGCCAGCAGCGTAGGCGGGACGGCGTCCTACAATGAGCAGTTCTTC.